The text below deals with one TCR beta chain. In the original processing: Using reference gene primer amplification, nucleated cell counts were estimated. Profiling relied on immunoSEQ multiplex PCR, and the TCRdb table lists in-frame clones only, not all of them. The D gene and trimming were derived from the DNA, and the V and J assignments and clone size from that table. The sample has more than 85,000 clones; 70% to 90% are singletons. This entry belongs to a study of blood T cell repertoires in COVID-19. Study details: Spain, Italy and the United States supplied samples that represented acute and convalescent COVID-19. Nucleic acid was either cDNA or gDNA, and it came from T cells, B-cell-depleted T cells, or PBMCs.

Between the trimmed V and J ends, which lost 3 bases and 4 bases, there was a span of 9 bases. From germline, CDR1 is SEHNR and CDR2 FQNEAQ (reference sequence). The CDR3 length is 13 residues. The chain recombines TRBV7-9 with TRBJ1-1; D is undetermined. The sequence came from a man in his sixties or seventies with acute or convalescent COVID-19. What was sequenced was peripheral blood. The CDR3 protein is CASSFESGTEAFF. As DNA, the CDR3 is TGTGCCAGCAGCTTTGAGTCTGGCACTGAAGCTTTCTTT.